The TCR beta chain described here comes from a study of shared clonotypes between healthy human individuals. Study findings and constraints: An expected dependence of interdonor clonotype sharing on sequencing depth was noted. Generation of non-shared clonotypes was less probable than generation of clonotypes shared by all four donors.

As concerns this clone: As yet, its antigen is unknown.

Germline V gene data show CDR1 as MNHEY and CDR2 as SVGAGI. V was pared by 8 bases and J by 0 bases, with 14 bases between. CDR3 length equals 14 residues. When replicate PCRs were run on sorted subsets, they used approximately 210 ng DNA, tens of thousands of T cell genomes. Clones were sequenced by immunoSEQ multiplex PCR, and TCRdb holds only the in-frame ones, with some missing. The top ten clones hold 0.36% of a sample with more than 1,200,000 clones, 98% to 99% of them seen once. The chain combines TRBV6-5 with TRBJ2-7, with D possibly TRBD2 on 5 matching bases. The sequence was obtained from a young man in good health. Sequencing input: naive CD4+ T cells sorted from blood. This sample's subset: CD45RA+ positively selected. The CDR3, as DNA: TGTGCCAGCCGAGGACTGACACCCTCCTACGAGCAGTACTTC. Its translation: CASRGLTPSYEQYF.